This paragraph covers one TCR beta chain sequence. The data belong to a study of shared clonotypes between healthy human individuals. Clones were read by immunoSEQ multiplex PCR, and TCRdb kept only the in-frame ones, dropping some. The sample has some 2,000,000 clones, approximately 94% seen once; the top ten hold roughly 0.13%. Sequencing used naive CD4+ T cells sorted from blood. Specified subset: CD45RA+ positively selected. This receptor was taken from a man younger than 30 in good health.

In DNA, the CDR3 is TGTGCCTGGAGTTATGGTTCAGAGACCCAGTACTTC. Translating gives CAWSYGSETQYF. The chain joins TRBV30 to TRBJ2-5; no firm D call. Germline CDR1 and CDR2: GTSNPN and SVGIG (reference sequence). The V and J ends lost 2 bases and 4 bases respectively, with 8 bases between them. The CDR3 length is 12 residues. Full variable domain (rest looked up from reference TRBV30 and TRBJ2-5): SQTIHQWPATLVQPVGSPLSLECTVEGTSNPNLYWYRQAAGRGLQLLFYSVGIGQISSEVPQNLSASRPQDRQFILSSKKLLLSDSGFYLCAWSYGSETQYFGPGTRLLVL.